The clone carrying this TCR beta chain was seen at least ten times. The sample is drawn from a study of CD8 T cells in ankylosing spondylitis. TCRdb reprocessed the 5' RACE reads via MiXCR and lists one record per CDR3 protein. Of around 230,000 distinct CDR3 sequences listed, approximately 9% are singletons. CDR1 and CDR2 (germline): MNHEY, SVGEGT. There are 15 residues in the CDR3. V trimming: 7 bases; J trimming: 7 bases; junction bases outside the gene matches: 9. Sequenced input: blood, either unsorted or a sorted T cell fraction (not recorded which). The clonotype was recovered from a male donor with ankylosing spondylitis or in good health (not recorded which). The chain couples TRBV6-2 or TRBV6-3 to TRBJ2-4; TRBD1 aligns across 11 bases. In DNA, the CDR3 is TGTGCCAGCACACCCGAGGGACAGGGGGTGAACATTCAGTACTTC. This encodes CASTPEGQGVNIQYF.